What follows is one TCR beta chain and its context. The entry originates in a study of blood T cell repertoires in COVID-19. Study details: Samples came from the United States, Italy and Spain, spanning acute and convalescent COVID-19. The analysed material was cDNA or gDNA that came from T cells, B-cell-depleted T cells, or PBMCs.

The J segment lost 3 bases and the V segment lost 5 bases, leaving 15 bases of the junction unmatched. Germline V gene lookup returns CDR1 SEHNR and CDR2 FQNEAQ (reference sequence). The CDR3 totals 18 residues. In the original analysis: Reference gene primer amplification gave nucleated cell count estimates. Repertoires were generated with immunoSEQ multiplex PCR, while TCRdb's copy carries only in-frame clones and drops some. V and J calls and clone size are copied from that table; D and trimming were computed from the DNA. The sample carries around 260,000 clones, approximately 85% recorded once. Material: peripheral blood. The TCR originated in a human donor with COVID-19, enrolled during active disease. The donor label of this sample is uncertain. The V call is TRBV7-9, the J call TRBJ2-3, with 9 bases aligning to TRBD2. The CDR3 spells CASSTYSVRTSATDTQYF. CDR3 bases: TGTGCCAGCAGCACTTACAGCGTCCGGACTAGCGCTACAGATACGCAGTATTTT.